Following are 16 T cell receptor beta chains from one sample sequenced in a study of CD8 T cells in ankylosing spondylitis. TCRdb itself ran the 5' RACE reads through MiXCR, one entry per CDR3 protein. The sample holds around 180,000 distinct CDR3 sequences, over 10% seen once. The sample consisted of blood, either unsorted or a sorted T cell fraction (not recorded which). The source of these receptors is a female donor with ankylosing spondylitis or in good health (not recorded which).

This clonotype was detected ten times or more. The chain couples TRBV12-3 or TRBV12-4 to TRBJ2-2; no clear D. The germline V and J ends were trimmed by 10 bases and 1 base, with 13 bases remaining between them. This CDR3 is built from 14 residues. CDR3 in amino acids: CATVADVNTGELFF. In nucleotides, the CDR3 is TGTGCCACCGTCGCGGACGTGAACACCGGGGAGCTGTTTTTT.

The chain couples TRBV28 to TRBJ2-3; the D gene is possibly TRBD2 (5 bases). The CDR3 extends over 13 amino acids. In germline, CDR1 is MDHEN, CDR2 SYDVKM. Trimming took 8 bases from V and 2 from J, leaving 11 bases between them. CDR3 coding DNA: TGTGCCAGCGCTAGCAGCTTCACAGATACGCAGTATTTT. Translating it yields CASASSFTDTQYF.

As for this clonotype: Being one base from a much bigger clone, this may be a read error. The rearrangement joins TRBV20-1 to TRBJ2-5; the D is unclear. The J call may not be correct, given that the DNA end is closer to TRBJ2-1. Germline V lookup: CDR1 DFQATT, CDR2 SNEGSKA (reference sequence). This CDR3 spans 10 amino acids. CDR3 coding DNA: TGCAGTGCTCTACAAGAGACCCAGTTCTTC. This encodes CSALQETQFF.

This clonotype came up once. This rearrangement joins TRBV7-9 to TRBJ1-6; TRBD1 matches 8 bases. The junction had 13 bases not matched to a gene; V was cut back by 5 bases and J by 7 bases. The CDR3 extends over 17 amino acids. CDR1 and CDR2 from the germline V gene are SEHNR and FQNEAQ (reference sequence). CDR3 in amino acids: CASSPGPGQVQNSPLHF. The CDR3 DNA follows: TGTGCCAGCAGCCCTGGCCCGGGACAGGTTCAAAATTCACCCCTCCACTTT. Using reference TRBV7-9 and TRBJ1-6 for the parts outside the CDR3, the full variable domain is DTGVSQNPRHKITKRGQNVTFRCDPISEHNRLYWYRQTLGQGPEFLTYFQNEAQLEKSRLLSDRFSAERPKGSFSTLEIQRTEQGDSAMYLCASSPGPGQVQNSPLHFGNGTRLTVT.

This clonotype was detected ten times or more. The V gene is TRBV25-1, the J gene TRBJ1-1; D call uncertain. CDR1 and CDR2 from the germline V gene are MGHDK and SYGVNS. CDR3 length: 13 residues. Trimming took 3 bases from V and 1 from J, leaving 6 bases between them. CDR3 sequence reads: CASSDLGNTEAFF. In DNA form, the CDR3 reads TGTGCCAGCAGTGATTTGGGGAACACTGAAGCTTTCTTT.

The table lists this clonotype with many counts. This CDR3 reads CASSLSPPGLYGYTF. The CDR3 nucleotides are TGTGCCAGCAGTTTATCGCCCCCCGGGCTCTATGGCTACACCTTC. The rearrangement uses TRBV27 and TRBJ1-2; D call uncertain. Trimming took 0 bases from V and 4 from J, leaving 12 bases between them. The CDR3 totals 15 residues. Germline-derived CDR1 and CDR2 are MNHEY and SMNVEV (reference sequence).

This chain uses TRBV7-6 with TRBJ2-1, with 7 bases identical to TRBD1. V dropped 0 bases and J dropped 9; count of bases not matched to a gene: 8. From germline, CDR1 is SGHVS and CDR2 FNYEAQ. The CDR3 covers 15 residues. The CDR3 DNA reads as TGTGCCAGCAGCTTAGCCTCGGACAGGAGCTCTGAGCAGTTCTTC. Translation: CASSLASDRSSEQFF. Supplemented by reference TRBV7-6 and TRBJ2-1, the full variable domain reads GAGVSQSPRYKVTKRGQDVALRCDPISGHVSLYWYRQALGQGPEFLTYFNYEAQQDKSGLPNDRFSAERPEGSISTLTIQRTEQRDSAMYRCASSLASDRSSEQFFGPGTRLTVL.

This clonotype has at least ten counts. The V gene is TRBV7-2, the J gene TRBJ2-5, with no clear D. V lost 5 bases, J lost 0 bases, and 13 bases lay in between. The CDR3 totals 15 residues. Germline V gene lookup returns CDR1 SGHTA and CDR2 FQGNSA. The CDR3 DNA follows: TGTGCCAGCAGCCCCCGGTCCGCGTACCAAGAGACCCAGTACTTC. Translating it yields CASSPRSAYQETQYF.

This clonotype appeared a few times. The chain combines TRBV5-5 with TRBJ2-4; D is undetermined. Germline V gene lookup returns CDR1 SGHKS and CDR2 YYEKEE (reference sequence). V was cut by 0 bases and J by 5 bases, with 9 bases left in between. The CDR3 has 14 amino acids. CDR3 sequence (DNA): TGTGCCAGCAGCTTGGCCTTGAGAGAAAACATTCAGTACTTC. Translating gives CASSLALRENIQYF.

The V call is TRBV20-1, the J call TRBJ2-7; TRBD2 agrees at 8 bases. In germline, CDR1 is DFQATT, CDR2 SNEGSKA (reference sequence). The CDR3 length is 11 residues. Trimming at V came to 5 bases and at J to 6 bases, leaving 3 bases not matched to a gene. The CDR3 region is CSAGAGAEQYF. The CDR3 DNA reads as TGCAGTGCTGGAGCGGGAGCCGAGCAGTACTTC.

CDR3 sequence reads: CASRGVRGQTHGYTF. Written as DNA, the CDR3 is TGTGCCAGCAGGGGGGTACGGGGTCAGACTCATGGCTACACCTTC. The chain combines TRBV11-2 with TRBJ1-2; the D gene is possibly TRBD1 (5 bases). V shed 6 bases and J shed 6 bases, with 20 bases lying between them. Germline values: CDR1 SGHAT, CDR2 FQNNGV. The CDR3 runs to 15 residues.

This clonotype was detected many times. The chain is built from TRBV28 and TRBJ2-4; 7 bases line up with TRBD2. Trimming cost V 5 bases and J 9 bases; bases outside gene matches: 13. The CDR3 contains 15 residues. CDR1 is MDHEN and CDR2 is SYDVKM in the germline V gene. In DNA form, the CDR3 reads TGTGCCAGCAGTGAGCGGGACGGAGGGTATAGCATTCAGTACTTC. Residues: CASSERDGGYSIQYF.

There are a few counts of this clonotype. The chain has TRBV27 and TRBJ2-1; 11 positions agree with TRBD2. Germline V lookup: CDR1 MNHEY, CDR2 SMNVEV (reference sequence). The CDR3 is 17 residues long. With 5 bases clipped from V and 4 bases from J, the junction kept 10 bases outside the gene matches. CDR3 sequence: CASSILTSGGPYNEQFF. In DNA form, the CDR3 reads TGTGCCAGCAGTATACTTACTAGCGGGGGTCCATACAATGAGCAGTTCTTC.

A note on this clonotype: The junction does not match germline at one end; this may be a read error. J is TRBJ2-6 and V is TRBV29-1; no definite D call. The CDR3 sequence is 15 residues long. Germline V gives CDR1 SQVTM, CDR2 ANQGSEA. CDR3: CSLEDTSSGANVLTF. The CDR3 DNA reads as TGCAGCCTTGAAGATACCAGCTCTGGGGCCAACGTCCTGACTTTC.

The table lists this clonotype with many counts. This chain joins TRBV20-1 and TRBJ2-1; unclear D gene. This CDR3 has 15 residues. Germline CDR1 DFQATT, CDR2 SNEGSKA (reference sequence). Trimming shortened V by 6 bases and J by 2 bases, and 17 bases separated the two germline ends. The CDR3 loop reads CSANPQSAPYNEQFF. The CDR3 coding sequence is TGCAGTGCGAACCCTCAGAGCGCGCCCTACAATGAGCAGTTCTTC.

Only a few counts were recorded for this clonotype. The chain has TRBV4-3 and TRBJ2-3, with TRBD1 matching over 7 bases. The CDR3 runs 18 residues. Germline CDR1 is LGHNA and CDR2 is YSLEER. V lost 2 bases, J lost 4 bases, and 15 bases stayed unmatched. The CDR3 sequence: CASSQTGTAAAGADTQYF. In DNA form, the CDR3 reads TGCGCCAGCAGCCAAACAGGGACAGCAGCTGCAGGCGCAGATACGCAGTATTTT.